Each of the 12 T cell receptor beta chains below was sequenced from the same sample in a study of T cell responses to AZD1222 COVID-19 vaccine. Sequenced by immunoSEQ multiplex PCR; TCRdb stores in-frame clones only, minus some. The sample includes roughly 120,000 clones, around 94% of them seen just once. The sequencing used peripheral blood, collected on day 0 of AZD1222 vaccination. The receptors originated from an adult in good health.

The chain employs TRBV27 and TRBJ1-2; no firm D call. V shed 6 bases and J shed 7 bases, with 18 bases lying between them. This CDR3 is built from 14 residues. Germline values: CDR1 MNHEY, CDR2 SMNVEV (reference sequence). CDR3: CASRSLGEPSGYTF. The DNA for the CDR3 is TGTGCCAGCAGATCGCTTGGGGAACCAAGTGGCTACACCTTC.

The chain uses TRBV12-5 and TRBJ1-1; no reliable D call. The CDR3 totals 13 residues. Germline V gives CDR1 LGHNT, CDR2 FRNRAP. V was clipped by 0 bases and J by 10 bases, with 12 bases between them. The CDR3 spells CASGLVLGDAAFF. In DNA form, the CDR3 reads TGTGCTAGTGGTTTGGTACTCGGGGATGCAGCTTTCTTT.

This chain joins TRBV2 and TRBJ2-7; D is unclear. CDR1 is SNHLY and CDR2 is FYNNEI in the germline V gene. The CDR3 is 12 residues long. V was pared by 5 bases and J by 1 base, with 6 bases between. The CDR3 reads CASSRGSYEQYF. CDR3 nucleotide sequence: TGTGCCAGCAGTCGTGGGTCCTACGAGCAGTACTTC.

The genes are TRBV30 and TRBJ2-1; D uncertain. V gave up 2 bases and J gave up 10 bases, with 12 bases separating them. From germline, CDR1 is GTSNPN and CDR2 SVGIG (reference sequence). This CDR3 is built from 12 residues. CDR3 DNA: TGTGCCTGGAGTAGTAACATTTGGGAGCAGTTCTTC. Amino acid sequence: CAWSSNIWEQFF.

V usage is TRBV9 and J usage is TRBJ1-1; 9 nucleotides agree with TRBD1. This CDR3 region has 14 residues. CDR1 SGDLS and CDR2 YYNGEE come from the germline V gene. With V trimmed by 2 bases and J by 5 bases, 4 bases remained unmatched. The CDR3 here is CASSVRDRVTEAFF. The CDR3 nucleotides are TGTGCCAGCAGCGTCCGGGACAGGGTTACTGAAGCTTTCTTT.

This clone appeared a few times. The V and J genes are TRBV5-8 and TRBJ2-5; 7 bases match TRBD2. The CDR3 consists of 16 residues. Trimming at V came to 0 bases and at J to 0 bases, leaving 5 bases not matched to a gene. The germline gives CDR1 SGHTS, CDR2 YDEGEE. The CDR3 here is CASSLGTSAYQETQYF. In nucleotides, the CDR3 is TGTGCCAGCAGCTTGGGTACTAGCGCTTACCAAGAGACCCAGTACTTC.

The V gene is TRBV5-1, the J gene TRBJ2-1, with no clear D. The V and J ends lost 6 bases and 7 bases respectively, with 8 bases between them. The CDR3 runs to 11 residues. The germline V gene has CDR1 SGHRS and CDR2 YFSETQ. CDR3: CASTLGNEQFF. The CDR3 DNA sequence: TGCGCCAGCACTTTGGGGAATGAGCAGTTCTTC.

V usage is TRBV7-9 and J usage is TRBJ1-2; D unresolved. Trimming took off 6 bases at V and 8 bases at J, with 16 bases between the two ends. Germline V gives CDR1 SEHNR, CDR2 FQNEAQ (reference sequence). CDR3 length equals 13 residues. The CDR3 DNA sequence: TGTGCCAGCAGTCGTGAGGGTCCGCGGGGCTACACCTTC. This sequence encodes CASSREGPRGYTF.

The rearrangement joins TRBV28 to TRBJ2-7; D is unclear. The CDR3 totals 12 residues. CDR1 and CDR2 (germline): MDHEN, SYDVKM. V gave up 3 bases and J gave up 3 bases, with 6 bases separating them. The CDR3 region is CASSLQNYEQYF. The CDR3 nucleotides read TGTGCCAGCAGTTTGCAGAACTACGAGCAGTACTTC.

The rearrangement uses TRBV29-1 and TRBJ1-1, with no clear D. This CDR3 spans 12 amino acids. V lost 4 bases to trimming and J lost 0 bases, with 6 bases between them. Germline V CDR1 and CDR2: SQVTM, ANQGSEA. The CDR3 sequence: CSVAGLNTEAFF. The CDR3 bases are TGCAGCGTTGCCGGCCTGAACACTGAAGCTTTCTTT.

This clone is a singleton in its sample. The chain couples TRBV7-8 to TRBJ1-5; D not certain. CDR1 and CDR2 from the germline V gene are SGHVS and FQNEAQ. CDR3 length: 13 amino acids. V was pared by 6 bases and J by 5 bases, with 11 bases between. CDR3 nucleotide sequence: TGTGCCAGCAGTCGTGACCGATATCAGCCCCAGCATTTT. Protein sequence: CASSRDRYQPQHF.

The chain carries TRBV12-3 or TRBV12-4 and TRBJ1-3; perhaps TRBD1 as D (5 bases). V dropped 5 bases and J dropped 16 bases, with 18 bases sitting between them. The CDR3 sequence is 12 residues long. The DNA of the CDR3 is TGTGCCAGCAGTCTGGCAGGGCAGCTTACTTATTTT. This sequence encodes CASSLAGQLTYF.